The rows below give T cell receptor beta chains drawn from one sample of a study of T cell repertoires in cytomegalovirus infection. TCRdb re-analysed the reads in MiXCR, keeping a single row per CDR3 protein. The profile shows about 83,000 distinct CDR3 sequences, roughly 25% of them singletons. No antigen has been assigned to these receptors. Source: CD8+ T cells from cultured PBMCs, taken from culture after CMV antigen stimulation. Source of these receptors: a human donor in good health (CMV status not recorded). Some clones in this sample may be carry-over from other donors' samples. Each CDR3 is given with its conserved first and last residue. D genes are given only for firm matches. Some rows mark clone size as missing; the rest say once, few, many or name a class of expanded clone.

.	TRBV4-2	TRBJ2-7	few	CASSLGGGQGAEQYF	TGTGCCAGCAGCCTAGGAGGTGGTCAGGGAGCCGAGCAGTACTTC
.	TRBV5-8	TRBJ1-4	many	CASSHELDSTNEKLFF	TGTGCCAGCAGCCACGAATTGGACAGTACTAATGAAAAACTGTTTTTT
.	TRBV3-1	TRBJ2-1	.	CASSQDSGSNEQFF	TGTGCCAGCAGCCAAGATTCAGGGAGCAATGAGCAGTTCTTC
.	TRBV7-2	TRBJ2-4	many	CASSESGGGAKNIQYF	TGTGCCAGCAGCGAAAGTGGGGGTGGGGCCAAAAACATTCAGTACTTC
.	TRBV7-9	TRBJ2-7	few	CASSLVRGDNEQYF	TGTGCCAGCAGCTTAGTCAGGGGGGACAACGAGCAGTACTTC
.	TRBV7-6	TRBJ2-2	many	CASSDRGQTNTGELFF	TGTGCCAGCAGCGACCGTGGACAAACGAACACCGGGGAGCTGTTTTTT
.	TRBV12-3/TRBV12-4	TRBJ1-2	.	CASSFTGYYGYTF	TGTGCCAGCAGTTTTACGGGATACTATGGCTACACCTTC
.	TRBV11-3	TRBJ1-4	few	CASSTGGFATNEKLFF	TGTGCCAGCAGCACGGGGGGGTTTGCAACTAATGAAAAACTGTTTTTT
.	TRBV7-6	TRBJ2-5	many	CASSLQGSTQYF	TGTGCCAGCAGCTTGCAGGGATCGACCCAGTACTTC
.	TRBV29-1	TRBJ1-1	few	CSVGLRGTEAFF	TGCAGCGTGGGGTTAAGGGGGACTGAAGCTTTCTTT
TRBD1	TRBV11-2	TRBJ1-2	many	CASSLAGQGYYGYTF	TGTGCCAGCAGCTTAGCGGGACAGGGGTACTATGGCTACACCTTC
TRBD1	TRBV2	TRBJ2-1	few	CASSGGTGFGNEQFF	TGTGCCAGCAGTGGTGGGACAGGATTTGGCAATGAGCAGTTCTTC
.	TRBV13	TRBJ2-5	once	CASSLEAYDQETQYF	TGTGCCAGCAGCTTAGAAGCATACGACCAAGAGACCCAGTACTTC
TRBD2	TRBV15	TRBJ2-6	.	CATSRDAGAGANVLTF	TGTGCCACCAGCAGAGATGCGGGGGCTGGGGCCAACGTCCTGACTTTC
.	TRBV11-2	TRBJ1-5	many	CASSLAGTENQPQHF	TGTGCCAGCAGCTTGGCCGGGACGGAGAATCAGCCCCAGCATTTT
.	TRBV2	TRBJ2-1	few	CASSEAGREQFF	TGTGCCAGCAGTGAAGCAGGGAGAGAGCAGTTCTTC
TRBD2	TRBV28	TRBJ2-3	.	CASSPASGSGNTQYF	TGTGCCAGCAGTCCGGCTAGCGGGAGTGGGAATACGCAGTATTTT
TRBD1	TRBV27	TRBJ1-6	.	CASNKGTGHGSPLHF	TGTGCCAGCAATAAAGGGACAGGGCATGGTTCACCCCTCCACTTT
.	TRBV28	TRBJ1-2	many	CASSLNGRSYYGYTF	TGTGCCAGCAGCCTGAACGGTCGATCCTACTATGGCTACACCTTC
.	TRBV30	TRBJ2-1	few	CAWSLGNEQFF	TGTGCCTGGAGCCTAGGGAATGAGCAGTTCTTC
TRBD1	TRBV4-3	TRBJ2-3	few	CASSQDRDRLPPEQYF	TGCGCCAGCAGCCAAGACCGGGACAGGCTCCCCCCCGAGCAGTATTTT
.	TRBV27	TRBJ2-5	few	CASSLLAKETQYF	TGTGCCAGCAGTTTACTAGCGAAAGAGACCCAGTACTTC
.	TRBV6-2/TRBV6-3	TRBJ1-1	many	CASSYGPANTEAFF	TGTGCCAGCAGTTATGGGCCAGCGAACACTGAAGCTTTCTTT
.	TRBV15	TRBJ1-1	few	CATSRAREASTEAFF	TGTGCCACCAGCAGAGCTAGGGAAGCCAGCACTGAAGCTTTCTTT
.	TRBV27	TRBJ2-2	few	CASSPLADTGELFF	TGTGCCAGCAGCCCTTTGGCCGACACCGGGGAGCTGTTTTTT
TRBD1	TRBV19	TRBJ1-5	few	CASSIDGDRDVDQPQHF	TGTGCCAGTAGTATAGACGGCGACAGGGATGTAGATCAGCCCCAGCATTTT
.	TRBV7-3	TRBJ2-3	.	CASSSTGTDTQYF	TGTGCCAGCAGCTCTACAGGCACAGATACGCAGTATTTT
TRBD1	TRBV19	TRBJ1-1	once	CASTTSPGGITEAFF	TGTGCCAGTACTACCTCCCCAGGGGGCATCACTGAAGCTTTCTTT
.	TRBV28	TRBJ2-2	.	CASSAGTTTGELFF	TGTGCCAGCAGCGCTGGTACTACCACCGGGGAGCTGTTTTTT
.	TRBV9	TRBJ1-5	few	CASSPEGYGNQPQHF	TGTGCCAGCAGCCCCGAGGGGTATGGCAATCAGCCCCAGCATTTT
.	TRBV20-1	TRBJ1-5	.	CSARDFQGYSNQPQHF	TGCAGTGCTAGGGATTTCCAGGGGTATAGCAATCAGCCCCAGCATTTT
.	TRBV7-9	TRBJ1-1	.	CASSQRHDGNTEAFF	TGTGCCAGCAGCCAGAGACACGACGGGAACACTGAAGCTTTCTTT
TRBD1	TRBV28	TRBJ1-1	few	CASRHTGTGKDTEAFF	TGTGCCAGCAGACATACCGGGACAGGGAAGGACACTGAAGCTTTCTTT
TRBD2	TRBV6-5	TRBJ2-5	few	CASSYRTSGQETQYF	TGTGCCAGCAGTTACCGTACTAGCGGCCAAGAGACCCAGTACTTC
TRBD1	TRBV19	TRBJ1-2	many	CASSPLLRDRYGYTF	TGTGCCAGTAGCCCCCTCCTCCGGGACAGATATGGCTACACCTTC
.	TRBV5-4	TRBJ2-1	many	CASSWGDGEQFF	TGTGCCAGCAGTTGGGGGGACGGTGAGCAGTTCTTC
TRBD1	TRBV5-4	TRBJ2-3	.	CASSLAGQGYPDTQYF	TGTGCCAGCAGCTTGGCGGGACAGGGTTACCCAGATACGCAGTATTTT
TRBD1	TRBV7-8	TRBJ1-5	medium-sized	CASSSTHRGIANQPQHF	TGTGCCAGCAGCTCGACCCACAGGGGAATAGCAAATCAGCCCCAGCATTTT
TRBD2	TRBV11-3	TRBJ2-3	.	CASSLRSGGYTDTQYF	TGTGCCAGCAGCTTACGCAGCGGGGGGTACACAGATACGCAGTATTTT
TRBD1	TRBV7-2	TRBJ2-7	few	CASSLGTGEVWEETYEQYF	TGTGCCAGCAGCTTAGGGACAGGGGAGGTGTGGGAGGAAACCTACGAGCAGTACTTC
TRBD1	TRBV7-9	TRBJ1-1	many	CASSQGQGNTEAFF	TGTGCCAGCAGCCAAGGACAGGGGAACACTGAAGCTTTCTTT
.	TRBV4-2	TRBJ1-4	few	CASSQEEAGDGEKLFF	TGTGCCAGCAGCCAAGAGGAGGCAGGAGATGGGGAAAAACTGTTTTTT
.	TRBV19	TRBJ1-1	.	CASTLGGATEAFF	TGTGCCAGTACCCTTGGGGGGGCCACTGAAGCTTTCTTT
.	TRBV27	TRBJ2-2	few	CASSPMPYPYTGELFF	TGTGCCAGCAGTCCGATGCCGTACCCTTACACCGGGGAGCTGTTTTTT
TRBD2	TRBV5-1	TRBJ2-7	.	CASSLGWGLAKEQYF	TGCGCCAGCAGCCTCGGATGGGGACTAGCGAAGGAGCAGTACTTC
.	TRBV2	TRBJ2-2	once	CASSASGELFF	TGTGCCAGCAGTGCCTCCGGGGAGCTGTTTTTT
TRBD1	TRBV19	TRBJ1-5	.	CASIGQGAIGNQPQHF	TGTGCCAGTATAGGACAGGGGGCTATTGGCAATCAGCCCCAGCATTTT
TRBD2	TRBV5-4	TRBJ2-3	.	CASSRPGAGGPDTQYF	TGTGCCAGCAGCCGCCCCGGTGCGGGAGGGCCGGATACGCAGTATTTT
TRBD2	TRBV4-1	TRBJ2-3	many	CASSQEGSGSTDTQYF	TGCGCCAGCAGCCAAGAAGGTAGCGGGAGCACAGATACGCAGTATTTT
.	TRBV6-2/TRBV6-3	TRBJ1-1	few	CASRLQGDVNTEAFF	TGTGCCAGCAGACTACAGGGAGACGTGAACACTGAAGCTTTCTTT
.	TRBV12-3/TRBV12-4	TRBJ1-4	.	CASLGGVDEKLFF	TGTGCCAGCCTAGGGGGGGTGGATGAAAAACTGTTTTTT
.	TRBV7-6	TRBJ2-5	.	CASSPGGGGEETQYF	TGTGCCAGCAGCCCCGGCGGAGGCGGGGAAGAGACCCAGTACTTC
TRBD1	TRBV18	TRBJ2-5	.	CASSPTGQGQETQYF	TGTGCCAGCTCACCCACGGGACAGGGGCAAGAGACCCAGTACTTC
.	TRBV5-8	TRBJ2-5	.	CASSVPGQESQYF	TGTGCCAGCAGCGTCCCCGGTCAAGAGAGCCAGTACTTC
.	TRBV6-1	TRBJ1-4	many	CASSGTYGEKLFF	TGTGCCAGCAGCGGGACCTACGGAGAAAAACTGTTTTTT
TRBD2	TRBV6-1	TRBJ2-6	.	CASSPLGSGGLSGANVLTF	TGTGCCAGCAGCCCTCTAGGTAGCGGGGGGCTCTCTGGGGCCAACGTCCTGACTTTC
TRBD2	TRBV27	TRBJ2-7	.	CASSFKMLLETSGSDGEQYF	TGTGCCAGCAGTTTCAAAATGCTACTCGAGACTAGCGGGAGCGACGGCGAGCAGTACTTC
TRBD2	TRBV20-1	TRBJ2-5	.	CSALTVSFSGRGGETQYF	TGCAGTGCCCTAACAGTCTCCTTTAGCGGGAGGGGAGGAGAGACCCAGTACTTC
TRBD1	TRBV6-1	TRBJ1-4	.	CASRRGQGSSNEKLFF	TGTGCCAGCCGAAGGGGACAGGGGTCCTCTAATGAAAAACTGTTTTTT
.	TRBV11-2	TRBJ2-5	few	CASSLNEGQETQYF	TGTGCCAGCAGCTTAAACGAAGGACAAGAGACCCAGTACTTC